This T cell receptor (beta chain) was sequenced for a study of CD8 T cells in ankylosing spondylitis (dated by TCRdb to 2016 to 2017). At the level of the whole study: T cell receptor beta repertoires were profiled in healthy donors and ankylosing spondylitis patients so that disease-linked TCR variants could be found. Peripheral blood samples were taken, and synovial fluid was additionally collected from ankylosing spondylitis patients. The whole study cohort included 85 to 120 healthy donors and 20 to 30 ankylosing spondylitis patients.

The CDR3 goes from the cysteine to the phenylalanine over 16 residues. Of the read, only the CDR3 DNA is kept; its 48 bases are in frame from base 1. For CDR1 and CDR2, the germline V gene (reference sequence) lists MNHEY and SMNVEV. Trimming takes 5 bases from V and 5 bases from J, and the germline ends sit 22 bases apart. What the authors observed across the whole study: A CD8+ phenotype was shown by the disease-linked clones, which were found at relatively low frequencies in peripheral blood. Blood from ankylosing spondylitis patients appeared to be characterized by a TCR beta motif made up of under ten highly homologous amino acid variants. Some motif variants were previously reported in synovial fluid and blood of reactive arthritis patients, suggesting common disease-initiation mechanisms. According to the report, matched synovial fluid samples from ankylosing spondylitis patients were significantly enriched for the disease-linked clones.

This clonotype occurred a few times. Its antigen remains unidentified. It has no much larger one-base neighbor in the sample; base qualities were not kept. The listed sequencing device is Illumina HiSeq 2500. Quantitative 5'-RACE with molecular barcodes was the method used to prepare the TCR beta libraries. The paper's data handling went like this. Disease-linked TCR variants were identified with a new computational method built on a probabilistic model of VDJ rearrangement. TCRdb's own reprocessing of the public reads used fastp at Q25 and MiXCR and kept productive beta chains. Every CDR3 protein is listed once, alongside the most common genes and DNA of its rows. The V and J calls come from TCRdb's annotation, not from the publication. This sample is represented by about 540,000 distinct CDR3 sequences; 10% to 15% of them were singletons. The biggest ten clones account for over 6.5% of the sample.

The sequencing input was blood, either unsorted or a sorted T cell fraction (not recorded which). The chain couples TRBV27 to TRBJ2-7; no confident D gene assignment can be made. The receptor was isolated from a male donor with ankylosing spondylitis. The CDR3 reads CASSLRGPGPYNEQYF. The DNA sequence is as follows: TGTGCCAGCAGTCTCCGAGGTCCAGGACCCTACAACGAGCAGTACTTC.